The sequence of this T cell receptor (beta chain) was determined in a study of cytomegalovirus exposure and HLA in healthy donors. Overall study findings and caveats: According to a later analysis, donors in an Asian-associated ancestry cluster reportedly had fewer N-insertions than the roughly 670-donor mean.

In this sample, this clone turned up a few times. No antigen is known for it. The V segment lost 6 bases and the J segment 4 bases; nucleotides outside the gene matches: 12. Germline V gene sequence: CDR1 SGDLS, CDR2 YYNGEE. This CDR3 is built from 15 residues. The PCR was carried out with 60 Vbeta primers and 13 Jbeta primers. The protocol was immunoSEQ multiplex PCR, while the TCRdb copy is restricted to in-frame clones and leaves out a portion. Among roughly 100,000 clones, roughly 9.1% were seen once, and the ten largest hold less than 6%. The chain is built from TRBV9 and TRBJ2-7; TRBD2 aligns across 8 bases. This sequence was found in a man aged 40-55 years in good health and CMV-seropositive. Sequencing was done on a sample of PBMCs. CDR3 sequence: CASTPGGGTEYEQYF. The DNA of the CDR3 is TGTGCCAGCACCCCCGGGGGGGGTACAGAGTACGAGCAGTACTTC.